The entry below gives a single T cell receptor beta chain sequence along with its context. No antigen is known for it. This record comes from a study of OX40 agonist ivuxolimab in advanced cancers. Assay used: immunoSEQ multiplex PCR; TCRdb lists only in-frame clones, some missing. This sample has more than 25,000 clones, with 86% found just once. The ends were cut back, 3 bases at V and 7 bases at J, with 7 bases in the middle. Germline CDR1 SGHNT, CDR2 YENEEA. CDR3 length equals 12 residues. Study-wide results and limits: There was clonal expansion of CD4+ and CD8+ blood T cells by week 6 at 0.1 to 3.0 mg/kg. Some of the nonresponding patients also showed low levels of normalized T-cell clonal expansion.

The sample in question was CD4+ or CD8+ T cells sorted from blood, obtained in a trial of the OX40 agonist ivuxolimab. This chain joins TRBV11-3 and TRBJ2-1; D remains ambiguous. This receptor was obtained from an adult with an advanced solid tumor such as melanoma, head and neck, liver or kidney cancer. The CDR3 region has the DNA TGTGCCAGCAGCTTTACGAGGAATGAGCAGTTCTTC. This codes for CASSFTRNEQFF. The full variable domain, rest sourced from reference TRBV11-3 and TRBJ2-1, is EAGVVQSPRYKIIEKKQPVAFWCNPISGHNTLYWYLQNLGQGPELLIRYENEEAVDDSQLPKDRFSAERLKGVDSTLKIQPAELGDSAVYLCASSFTRNEQFFGPGTRLTVL.